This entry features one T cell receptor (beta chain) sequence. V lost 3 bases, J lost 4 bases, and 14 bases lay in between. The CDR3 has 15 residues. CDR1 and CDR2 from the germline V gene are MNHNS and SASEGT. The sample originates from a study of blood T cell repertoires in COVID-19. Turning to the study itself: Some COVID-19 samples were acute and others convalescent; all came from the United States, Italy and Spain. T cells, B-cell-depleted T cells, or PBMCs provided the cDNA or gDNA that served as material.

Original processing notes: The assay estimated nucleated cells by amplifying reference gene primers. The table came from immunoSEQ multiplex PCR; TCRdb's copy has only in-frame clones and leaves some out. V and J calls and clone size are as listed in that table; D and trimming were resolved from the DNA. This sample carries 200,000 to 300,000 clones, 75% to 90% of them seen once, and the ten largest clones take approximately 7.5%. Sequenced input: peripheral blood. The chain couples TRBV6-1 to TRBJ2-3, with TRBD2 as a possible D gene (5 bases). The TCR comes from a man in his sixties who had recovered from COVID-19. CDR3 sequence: CASSDGKFNADTQYF. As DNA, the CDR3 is TGTGCCAGCAGTGACGGGAAATTTAACGCAGATACGCAGTATTTT.